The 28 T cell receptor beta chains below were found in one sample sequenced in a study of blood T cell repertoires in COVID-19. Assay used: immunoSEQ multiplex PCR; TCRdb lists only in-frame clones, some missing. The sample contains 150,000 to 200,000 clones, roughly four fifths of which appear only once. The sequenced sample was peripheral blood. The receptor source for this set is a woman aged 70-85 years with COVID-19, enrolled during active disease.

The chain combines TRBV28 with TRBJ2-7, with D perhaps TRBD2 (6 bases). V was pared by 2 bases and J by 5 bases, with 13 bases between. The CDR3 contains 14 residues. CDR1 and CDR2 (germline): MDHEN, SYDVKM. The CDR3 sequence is CASSLDGSLNEQYF. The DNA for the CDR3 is TGTGCCAGCAGTTTAGACGGGAGCCTCAACGAGCAGTACTTC.

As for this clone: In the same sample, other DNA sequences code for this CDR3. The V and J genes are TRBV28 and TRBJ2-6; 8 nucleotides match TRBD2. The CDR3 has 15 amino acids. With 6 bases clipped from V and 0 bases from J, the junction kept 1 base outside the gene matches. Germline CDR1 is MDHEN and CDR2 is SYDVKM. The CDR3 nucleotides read TGTGCCAGCAGCCGGGGGGGCTCTGGGGCCAACGTCCTGACTTTC. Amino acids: CASSRGGSGANVLTF.

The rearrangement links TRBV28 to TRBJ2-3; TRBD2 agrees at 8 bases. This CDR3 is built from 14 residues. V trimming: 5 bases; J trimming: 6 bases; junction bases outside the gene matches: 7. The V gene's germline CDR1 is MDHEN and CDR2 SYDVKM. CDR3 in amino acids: CASSPQTSEDTQYF. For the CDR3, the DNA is TGTGCCAGCAGTCCGCAGACTAGCGAGGATACGCAGTATTTT.

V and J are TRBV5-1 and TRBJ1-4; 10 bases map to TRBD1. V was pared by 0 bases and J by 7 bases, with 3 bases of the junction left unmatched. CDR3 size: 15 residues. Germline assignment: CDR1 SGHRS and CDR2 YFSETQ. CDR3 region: CASSLDGTGVEKLFF. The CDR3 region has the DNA TGCGCCAGCAGCTTGGATGGGACAGGGGTTGAAAAACTGTTTTTT.

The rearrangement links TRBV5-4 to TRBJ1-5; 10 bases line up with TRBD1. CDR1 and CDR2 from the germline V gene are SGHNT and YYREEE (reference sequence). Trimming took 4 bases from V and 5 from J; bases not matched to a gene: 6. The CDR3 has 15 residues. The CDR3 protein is CASSPGTGVDQPQHF. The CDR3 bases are TGTGCCAGCAGCCCCGGGACAGGGGTTGATCAGCCCCAGCATTTT. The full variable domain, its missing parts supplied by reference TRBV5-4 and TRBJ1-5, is ETGVTQSPTHLIKTRGQQVTLRCSSQSGHNTVSWYQQALGQGPQFIFQYYREEENGRGNFPPRFSGLQFPNYSSELNVNALELDDSALYLCASSPGTGVDQPQHFGDGTRLSIL.

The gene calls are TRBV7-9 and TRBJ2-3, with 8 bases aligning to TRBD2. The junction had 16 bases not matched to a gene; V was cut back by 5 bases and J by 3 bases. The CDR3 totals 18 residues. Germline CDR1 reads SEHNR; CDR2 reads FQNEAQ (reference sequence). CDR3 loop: CASSHSGTRRNSTDTQYF. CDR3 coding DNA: TGTGCCAGCAGCCATTCCGGGACTAGGCGGAATAGTACAGATACGCAGTATTTT.

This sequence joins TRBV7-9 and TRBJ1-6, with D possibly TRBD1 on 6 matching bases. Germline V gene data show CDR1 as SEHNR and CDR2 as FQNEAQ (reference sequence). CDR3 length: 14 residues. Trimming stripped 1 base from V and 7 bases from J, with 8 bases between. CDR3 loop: CASSLGGHNSPLHF. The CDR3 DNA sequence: TGTGCCAGCAGCTTAGGGGGGCACAATTCACCCCTCCACTTT.

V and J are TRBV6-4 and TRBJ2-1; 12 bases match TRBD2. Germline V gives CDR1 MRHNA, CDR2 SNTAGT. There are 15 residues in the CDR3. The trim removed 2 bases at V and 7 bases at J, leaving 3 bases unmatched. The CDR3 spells CASSDGTSGPNEQFF. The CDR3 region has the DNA TGTGCCAGCAGTGACGGGACTAGCGGGCCGAATGAGCAGTTCTTC.

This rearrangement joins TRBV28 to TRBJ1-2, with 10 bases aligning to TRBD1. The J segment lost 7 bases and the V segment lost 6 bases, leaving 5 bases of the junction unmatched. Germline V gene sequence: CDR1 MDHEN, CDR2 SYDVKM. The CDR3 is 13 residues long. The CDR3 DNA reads TGTGCCAGCAGACGACAGGGGGCGGGTGGCTACACCTTC. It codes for CASRRQGAGGYTF.

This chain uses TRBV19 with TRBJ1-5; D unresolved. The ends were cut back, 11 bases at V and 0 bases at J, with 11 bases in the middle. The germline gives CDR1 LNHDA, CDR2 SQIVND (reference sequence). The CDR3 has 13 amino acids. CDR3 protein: CAASGGSNQPQHF. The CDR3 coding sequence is TGTGCCGCCTCAGGTGGTAGCAATCAGCCCCAGCATTTT.

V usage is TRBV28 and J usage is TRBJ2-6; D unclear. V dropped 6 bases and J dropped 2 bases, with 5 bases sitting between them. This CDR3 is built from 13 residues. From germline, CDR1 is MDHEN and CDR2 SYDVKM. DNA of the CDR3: TGTGCCAGCAGACCTACTGGGGCCAACGTCCTGACTTTC. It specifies CASRPTGANVLTF.

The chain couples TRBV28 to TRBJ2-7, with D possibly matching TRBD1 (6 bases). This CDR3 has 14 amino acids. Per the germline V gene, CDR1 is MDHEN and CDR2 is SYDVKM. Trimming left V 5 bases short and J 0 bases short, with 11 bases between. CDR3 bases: TGTGCCAGCAGTACAACAGGGAGCTCCTACGAGCAGTACTTC. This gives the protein CASSTTGSSYEQYF.

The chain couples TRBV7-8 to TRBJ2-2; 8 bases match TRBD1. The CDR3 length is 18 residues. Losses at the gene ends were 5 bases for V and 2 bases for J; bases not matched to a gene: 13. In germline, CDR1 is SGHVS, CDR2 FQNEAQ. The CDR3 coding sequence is TGTGCCAGCAGCCTACCCGGGACAGGAGCTCTAAACACCGGGGAGCTGTTTTTT. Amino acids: CASSLPGTGALNTGELFF.

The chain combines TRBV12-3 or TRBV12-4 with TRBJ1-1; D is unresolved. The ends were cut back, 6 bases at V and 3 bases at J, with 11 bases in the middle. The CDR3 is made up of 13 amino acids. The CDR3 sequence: CASRPSGYTEAFF. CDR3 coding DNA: TGTGCCAGCAGACCGTCAGGATACACTGAAGCTTTCTTT.

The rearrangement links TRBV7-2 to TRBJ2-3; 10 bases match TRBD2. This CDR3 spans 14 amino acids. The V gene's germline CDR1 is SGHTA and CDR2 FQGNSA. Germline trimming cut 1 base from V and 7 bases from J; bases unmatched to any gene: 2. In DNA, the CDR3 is TGTGCCAGCAGCTTAGGTAGCGGGAGGAATACGCAGTATTTT. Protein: CASSLGSGRNTQYF.

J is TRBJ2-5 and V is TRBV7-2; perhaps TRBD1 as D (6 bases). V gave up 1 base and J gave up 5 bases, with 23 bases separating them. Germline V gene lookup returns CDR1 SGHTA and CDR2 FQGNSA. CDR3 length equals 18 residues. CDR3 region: CASSLERAGAGIRETQYF. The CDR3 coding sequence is TGTGCCAGCAGCTTAGAACGCGCAGGGGCAGGGATTAGGGAGACCCAGTACTTC.

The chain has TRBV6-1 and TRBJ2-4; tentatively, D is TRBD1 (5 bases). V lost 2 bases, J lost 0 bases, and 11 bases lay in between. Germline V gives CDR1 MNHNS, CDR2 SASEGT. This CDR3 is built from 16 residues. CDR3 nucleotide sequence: TGTGCCAGCAGTGAACCGGACAAGTTAGCCAAAAACATTCAGTACTTC. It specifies CASSEPDKLAKNIQYF.

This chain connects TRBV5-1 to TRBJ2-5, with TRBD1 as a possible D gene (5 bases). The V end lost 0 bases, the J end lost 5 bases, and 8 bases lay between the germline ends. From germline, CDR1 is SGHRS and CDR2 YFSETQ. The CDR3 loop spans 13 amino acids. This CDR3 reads CASSLDRRETQYF. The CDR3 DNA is TGCGCCAGCAGCTTGGACAGGCGGGAGACCCAGTACTTC.

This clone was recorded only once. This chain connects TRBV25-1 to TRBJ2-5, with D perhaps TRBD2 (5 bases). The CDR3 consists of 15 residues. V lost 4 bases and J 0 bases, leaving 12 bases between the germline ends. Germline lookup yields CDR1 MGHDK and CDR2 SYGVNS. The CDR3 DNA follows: TGTGCCAGCAGTGTAGGTCGAGGGTACCAAGAGACCCAGTACTTC. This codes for CASSVGRGYQETQYF.

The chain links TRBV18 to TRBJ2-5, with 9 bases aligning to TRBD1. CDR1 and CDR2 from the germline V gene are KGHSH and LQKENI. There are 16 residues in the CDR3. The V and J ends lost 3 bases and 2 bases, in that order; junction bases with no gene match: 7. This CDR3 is CASSPLAGQGQETQYF. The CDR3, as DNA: TGTGCCAGCTCACCTTTAGCAGGACAGGGGCAAGAGACCCAGTACTTC.

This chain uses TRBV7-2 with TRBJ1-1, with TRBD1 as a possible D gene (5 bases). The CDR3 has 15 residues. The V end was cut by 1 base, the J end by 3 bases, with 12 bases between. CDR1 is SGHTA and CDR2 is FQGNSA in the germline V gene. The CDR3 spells CASSLEAGRDTEAFF. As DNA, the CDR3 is TGTGCCAGCAGCTTAGAGGCAGGCAGGGACACTGAAGCTTTCTTT.

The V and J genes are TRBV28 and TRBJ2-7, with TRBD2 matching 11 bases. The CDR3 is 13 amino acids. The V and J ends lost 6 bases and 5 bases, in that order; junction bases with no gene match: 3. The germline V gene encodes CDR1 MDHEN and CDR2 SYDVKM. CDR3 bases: TGTGCCAGCAGACTAGCGGGAGTCGACGAGCAGTACTTC. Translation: CASRLAGVDEQYF.

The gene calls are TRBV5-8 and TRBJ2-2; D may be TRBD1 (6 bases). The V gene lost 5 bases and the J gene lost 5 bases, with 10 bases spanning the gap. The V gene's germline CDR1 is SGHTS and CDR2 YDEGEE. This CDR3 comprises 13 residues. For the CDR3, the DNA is TGTGCCAGCAGGACTACAGGGACCGGGGAGCTGTTTTTT. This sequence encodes CASRTTGTGELFF.

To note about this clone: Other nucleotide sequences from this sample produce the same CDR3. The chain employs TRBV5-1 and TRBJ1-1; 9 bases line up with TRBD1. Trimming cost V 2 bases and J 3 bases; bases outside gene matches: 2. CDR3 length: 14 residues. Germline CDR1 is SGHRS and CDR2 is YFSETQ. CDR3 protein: CASSLQGAHTEAFF. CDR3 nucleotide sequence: TGCGCCAGCAGCTTACAGGGGGCCCACACTGAAGCTTTCTTT.

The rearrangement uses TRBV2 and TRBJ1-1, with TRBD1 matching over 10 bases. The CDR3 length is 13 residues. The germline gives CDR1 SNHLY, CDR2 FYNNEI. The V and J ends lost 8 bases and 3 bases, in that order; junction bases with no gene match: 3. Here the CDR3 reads CASDRGLHTEAFF. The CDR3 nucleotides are TGTGCCAGCGACAGGGGGCTCCACACTGAAGCTTTCTTT.

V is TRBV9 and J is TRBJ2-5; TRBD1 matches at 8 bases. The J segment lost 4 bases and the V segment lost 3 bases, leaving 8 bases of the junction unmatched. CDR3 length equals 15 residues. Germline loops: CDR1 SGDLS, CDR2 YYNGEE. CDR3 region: CASSANRGAGETQYF. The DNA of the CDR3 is TGTGCCAGCAGCGCCAACAGGGGGGCGGGAGAGACCCAGTACTTC.

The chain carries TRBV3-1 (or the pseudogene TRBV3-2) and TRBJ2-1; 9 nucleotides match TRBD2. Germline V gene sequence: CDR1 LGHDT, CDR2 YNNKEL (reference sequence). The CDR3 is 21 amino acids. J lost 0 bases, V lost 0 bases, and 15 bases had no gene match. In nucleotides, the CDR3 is TGTGCCAGCAGCCAAGATCGGAAAGGCCCTAGCGGGAAGAGCTCCTACAATGAGCAGTTCTTC. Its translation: CASSQDRKGPSGKSSYNEQFF.

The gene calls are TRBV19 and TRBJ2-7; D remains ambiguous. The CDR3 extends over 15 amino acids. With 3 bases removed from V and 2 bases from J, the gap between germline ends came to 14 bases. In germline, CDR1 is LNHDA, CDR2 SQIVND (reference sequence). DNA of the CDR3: TGTGCCAGTAGTATCAATCCCAGGCCACCCTACGAGCAGTACTTC. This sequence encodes CASSINPRPPYEQYF.